This T cell receptor (beta chain) derives from a study of blood T cell repertoires in COVID-19. In the original analysis: Cell counts per sample came from amplifying reference gene primers. The data were produced by immunoSEQ multiplex PCR, yet TCRdb's version contains in-frame clones alone and is incomplete. V and J calls and clone size follow that table, whereas D and trimming were derived from the DNA. In the table there are around 40,000 clones, about nine tenths of which are singletons. CDR3 length equals 18 residues. J lost 1 base, V lost 1 base, and 10 bases had no gene match. Germline lookup yields CDR1 SGHTA and CDR2 FQGNSA.

Sequencing used peripheral blood. The chain is built from TRBV7-2 and TRBJ2-5; 9 bases match TRBD2. The clonotype comes from a human donor in a cohort sampled during active COVID-19. This CDR3 reads CASSLGYGSGGPQETQYF. DNA for the CDR3: TGTGCCAGCAGCTTAGGTTATGGTAGCGGGGGCCCCCAAGAGACCCAGTACTTC.